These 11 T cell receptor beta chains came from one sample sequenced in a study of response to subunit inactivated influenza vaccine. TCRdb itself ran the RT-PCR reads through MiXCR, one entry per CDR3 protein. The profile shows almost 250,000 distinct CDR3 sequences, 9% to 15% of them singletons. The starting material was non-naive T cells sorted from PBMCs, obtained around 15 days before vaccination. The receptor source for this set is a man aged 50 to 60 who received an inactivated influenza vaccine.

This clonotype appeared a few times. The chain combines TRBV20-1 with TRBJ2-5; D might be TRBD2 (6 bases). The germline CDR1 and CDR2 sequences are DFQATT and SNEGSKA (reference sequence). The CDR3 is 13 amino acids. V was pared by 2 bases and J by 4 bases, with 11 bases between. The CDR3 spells CSARKQGGETQYF. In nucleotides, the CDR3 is TGCAGTGCTAGAAAGCAGGGAGGAGAGACCCAGTACTTC.

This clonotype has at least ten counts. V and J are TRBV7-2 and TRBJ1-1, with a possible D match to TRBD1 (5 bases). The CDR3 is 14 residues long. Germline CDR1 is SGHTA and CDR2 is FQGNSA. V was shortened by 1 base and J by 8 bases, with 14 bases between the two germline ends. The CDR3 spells CASSLGGTKGEAFF. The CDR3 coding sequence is TGTGCCAGCAGCTTAGGGGGGACGAAGGGAGAAGCTTTCTTT.

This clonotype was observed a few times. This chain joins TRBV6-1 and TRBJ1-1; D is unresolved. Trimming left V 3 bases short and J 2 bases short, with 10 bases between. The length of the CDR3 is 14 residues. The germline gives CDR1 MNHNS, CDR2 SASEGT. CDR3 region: CASSEGSGNTEAFF. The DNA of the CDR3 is TGTGCCAGCAGTGAGGGTTCGGGTAACACTGAAGCTTTCTTT.

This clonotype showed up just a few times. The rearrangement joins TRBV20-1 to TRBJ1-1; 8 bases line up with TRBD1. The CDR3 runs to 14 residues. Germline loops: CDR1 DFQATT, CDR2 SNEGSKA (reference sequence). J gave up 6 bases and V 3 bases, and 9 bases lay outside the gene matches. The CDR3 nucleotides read TGCAGTGCTAGGGCCCCAGGGGGCACGGCTGAAGCTTTCTTT. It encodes CSARAPGGTAEAFF.

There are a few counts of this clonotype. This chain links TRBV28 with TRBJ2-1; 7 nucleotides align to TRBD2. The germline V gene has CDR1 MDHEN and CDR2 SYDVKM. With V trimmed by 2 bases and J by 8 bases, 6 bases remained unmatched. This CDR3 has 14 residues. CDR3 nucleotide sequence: TGTGCCAGCAGTTTAGTACGGGGGGTGGATGAGCAGTTCTTC. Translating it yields CASSLVRGVDEQFF.

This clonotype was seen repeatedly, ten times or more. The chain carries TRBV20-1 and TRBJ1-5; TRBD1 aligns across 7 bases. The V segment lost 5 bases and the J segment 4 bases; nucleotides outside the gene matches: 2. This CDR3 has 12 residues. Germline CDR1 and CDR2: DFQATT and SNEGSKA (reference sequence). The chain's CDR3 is CSAWDRNQPQHF. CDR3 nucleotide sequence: TGCAGTGCTTGGGACAGAAATCAGCCCCAGCATTTT.

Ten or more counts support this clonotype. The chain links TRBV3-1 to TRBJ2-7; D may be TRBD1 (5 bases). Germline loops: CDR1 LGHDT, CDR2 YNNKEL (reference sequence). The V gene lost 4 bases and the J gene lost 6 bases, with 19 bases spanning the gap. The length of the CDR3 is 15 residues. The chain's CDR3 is CASSRSVGGRGEQYF. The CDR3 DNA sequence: TGTGCCAGCAGCCGCTCCGTGGGTGGAAGGGGCGAGCAGTACTTC.

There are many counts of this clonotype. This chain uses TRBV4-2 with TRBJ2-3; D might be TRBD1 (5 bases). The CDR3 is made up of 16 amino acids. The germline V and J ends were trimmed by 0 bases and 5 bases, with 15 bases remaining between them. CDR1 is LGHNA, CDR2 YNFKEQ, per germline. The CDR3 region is CASSQDHAGLGDTQYF. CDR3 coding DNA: TGTGCCAGCAGCCAAGATCACGCAGGGTTGGGAGATACGCAGTATTTT.

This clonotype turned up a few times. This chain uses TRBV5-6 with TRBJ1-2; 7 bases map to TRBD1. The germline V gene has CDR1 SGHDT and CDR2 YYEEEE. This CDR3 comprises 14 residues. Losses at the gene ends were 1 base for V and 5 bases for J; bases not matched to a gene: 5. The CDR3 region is CASSLRTGIYGYTF. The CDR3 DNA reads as TGTGCCAGCAGCTTGAGGACAGGAATTTATGGCTACACCTTC.

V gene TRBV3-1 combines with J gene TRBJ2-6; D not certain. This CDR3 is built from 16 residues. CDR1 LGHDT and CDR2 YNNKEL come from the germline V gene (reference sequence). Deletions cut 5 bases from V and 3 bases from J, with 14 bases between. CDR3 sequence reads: CASSWAVNNGANVLTF. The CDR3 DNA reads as TGTGCCAGCAGCTGGGCGGTGAATAATGGGGCCAACGTCCTGACTTTC.

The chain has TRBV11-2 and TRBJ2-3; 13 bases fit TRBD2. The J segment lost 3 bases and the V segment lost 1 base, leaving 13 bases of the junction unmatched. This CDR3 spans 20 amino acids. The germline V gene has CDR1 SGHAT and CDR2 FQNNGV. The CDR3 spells CASSLGTSGSLTSGTDTQYF. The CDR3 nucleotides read TGTGCCAGCAGCTTAGGGACTAGCGGGAGCTTAACTTCTGGGACAGATACGCAGTATTTT.